Here is one T cell receptor (beta chain) with its context. V lost 4 bases and J lost 1, with 14 bases in between. Germline V gene lookup returns CDR1 SGHRS and CDR2 YFSETQ. The CDR3 totals 16 residues. The data were obtained in a study of blood T cell repertoires in COVID-19. As for the study in general: Spain, Italy and the United States supplied samples that represented acute and convalescent COVID-19. T cells, B-cell-depleted T cells, or PBMCs provided the cDNA or gDNA that served as material.

In the authors' methods: Amplified reference gene primers provided the basis for estimating nucleated cell counts. Profiling relied on immunoSEQ multiplex PCR, and the TCRdb table lists in-frame clones only, not all of them. V and J calls and clone size are given by that table; D and trimming were obtained from the DNA. The profile shows 200,000 to 300,000 clones, 75% to 90% of them singletons. The clonotype originates from a woman between 40 and 55 years old who had recovered from COVID-19. The source material was peripheral blood. V and J are TRBV5-1 and TRBJ2-2; possible D gene TRBD2, 6 bases. The CDR3 protein is CASSPTPAGNTGELFF. The CDR3 DNA sequence: TGCGCCAGCAGCCCAACGCCAGCGGGGAACACCGGGGAGCTGTTTTTT.